The rows below give T cell receptor beta chains drawn from one sample of a study of blood T cells in healthy people across ages. Using its own MiXCR run on the 5' RACE reads, TCRdb lists one record per CDR3 protein. The sample consists of about 750,000 distinct CDR3 sequences, about 53% of them appearing once. The sequencing sample was made of blood. The source of these receptors is a man aged 80 or over in good health. Each CDR3 is given with its conserved first and last residue.

j_gene,v_gene,CDR3aa
TRBJ1-5,TRBV20-1,CSARGRLSSNQPQHF
TRBJ2-1,TRBV29-1,CSVGPGRNEQFF
TRBJ2-5,TRBV5-1,CASSFGTSGTHQETQYF
TRBJ1-1,TRBV7-9,CASSHSDRGFGAFF
NA,TRBV5-1,CASSFRRGATSYEQYF
TRBJ2-3,TRBV6-5,CASSYSTGWPDTQYF
TRBJ2-7,TRBV20-1,CSARASRGAWGNEQYF
TRBJ1-5,TRBV20-1,CSARAGTGLPNQPQHF
TRBJ2-5,TRBV5-1,CASNPQGRETQYF
TRBJ1-2,TRBV6-5,CASRPPGGRNGYTF
TRBJ2-1,TRBV7-2,CASVAGLSYNEQFF
TRBJ2-1,TRBV5-1,CASSYTGRVGDEQFF
TRBJ2-3,TRBV10-3,CAISGGTSRGSAYF
TRBJ2-3,TRBV9,CASSEGTSGNTDTQYF